This TCR beta chain was retrieved from a study of blood T cell repertoires in COVID-19. Study background: Researchers got acute and convalescent COVID-19 samples from the United States, Italy and Spain. Sample material is recorded as cDNA or gDNA derived from T cells, B-cell-depleted T cells, or PBMCs.

The CDR3 runs to 16 residues. Germline CDR1 reads SSHAT; CDR2 reads FNYEAQ (reference sequence). This clone was seen a single time. Relative to the germline gene, one junction end is altered; a read error may explain this. Measured with immunoSEQ multiplex PCR; TCRdb has only the in-frame clones, and not every one. The data show some 180,000 clones, roughly nine tenths seen once. This TCR derives from an older man with active or convalescent COVID-19. This chain connects TRBV7-7 to TRBJ2-6; the D gene is possibly TRBD2 (6 bases). Material for sequencing was peripheral blood. This CDR3 reads CASSFAGPSGANVLTF. The CDR3 DNA is TGTGCTAGCAGCTTTGCGGGACCCTCTGGGGCCAACGTCCTGACTTTC.